This T cell receptor (beta chain) was sequenced in a study of a mutant IDH1 vaccine in newly diagnosed glioma. Study-wide context: In weeks 1, 3, 5, 7, 11, 15, 19 and 23, patients were vaccinated. An approximately 60% male, approximately 38% female split and a mean age of about 40 years characterized treated patients. Therapy received beforehand was radiotherapy, temozolomide, or both, with most patients given both. Overall study results and limits: Among patients, around 93% showed immune responses induced by the vaccine.

Generated by immunoSEQ multiplex PCR, the TCRdb table keeps only in-frame clones and is missing some. The repertoire holds over 45,000 clones, with around 80% as singletons. CDR3 length: 15 residues. Germline V lookup: CDR1 MNHNS, CDR2 SASEGT. V lost 6 bases to trimming and J lost 2 bases; unmatched junction nucleotides: 5. Stated time point: week 5, during vaccination. Alongside topical imiquimod, each dose of vaccine comprised 300 ug of mutant IDH1 20-mer peptide. Concerning this clone: The antigen is unknown.

This chain connects TRBV6-1 to TRBJ2-7, with 12 bases identical to TRBD2. The sample in question was PBMCs, obtained from a glioma patient whose treatment included an IDH1 peptide vaccine. This sequence was found in a young man with glioma. CDR3 coding DNA: TGTGCCAGCAGCCTCGGACTAGCGGGGCCCTACGAGCAGTACTTC. Its protein is CASSLGLAGPYEQYF.